A selection of T cell receptor beta chains follows, all from one sample in a study of regulatory T cells in long-lasting Graves disease. One entry per CDR3 protein, called by TCRdb with MiXCR from the multiplex PCR reads. The sample lists roughly 700,000 distinct CDR3 sequences, 25% to 35% occurring once. The sample consisted of peripheral blood mononuclear cells (PBMCs), taken when the disease was refractory, from a patient treated with antithyroid drugs. These receptors were collected from a female donor with Graves disease. CDR3s include the opening cysteine and the closing phenylalanine or tryptophan. The D gene is left open where the match is weak. Rows give clone size only sometimes, using once, few, many, or a class for an expanded clone.

>TRBD1|TRBJ2-7|TRBV20-1|-
CSAMGQRNYEQYF
TGCAGTGCAATGGGACAGAGAAACTACGAGCAGTACTTC
>-|TRBJ2-7|TRBV29-1|-
CSGVMAEDPLEQYF
TGCAGCGGAGTGATGGCGGAGGACCCTCTCGAGCAGTACTTC
>-|TRBJ2-2|TRBV11-2|many
CASSFPRFATNTGELFF
TGTGCCAGCAGCTTCCCCAGGTTCGCCACGAACACCGGGGAGCTGTTTTTT
>TRBD2|TRBJ2-7|TRBV9|-
CASSVGSSGPYEQYF
TGTGCCAGCAGCGTAGGATCTAGCGGGCCCTACGAGCAGTACTTC
>-|TRBJ1-4|TRBV18|few
CASSEGAATNEKLFF
TGTGCCAGCTCGGAAGGGGCAGCAACTAATGAAAAACTGTTTTTT
>TRBD1|TRBJ1-4|TRBV30|-
CAWSGDSLNEKLFF
TGTGCCTGGAGCGGGGACAGCCTTAATGAAAAACTGTTTTTT
>-|TRBJ2-7|TRBV6-4|-
CASRDPFYEQYF
TGTGCCAGCCGGGACCCATTCTACGAGCAGTACTTC
>TRBD1|TRBJ1-5|TRBV16|-
CASSLGGSHSNQPQHF
TGTGCCAGCAGCCTAGGGGGCTCCCATAGCAATCAGCCCCAGCATTTT
>TRBD1|TRBJ1-2|TRBV12-3/TRBV12-4|few
CASSLSRQGAEGYTF
TGTGCCAGCAGTTTGAGCCGACAGGGGGCGGAAGGCTACACCTTC
>TRBD1|TRBJ1-1|TRBV28|many
CASRSGQKEAFF
TGTGCCAGCAGATCGGGACAGAAAGAAGCTTTCTTT
>TRBD1|TRBJ1-6|TRBV10-3|-
CAISRDRGALHF
TGTGCCATCAGCCGGGACAGGGGGGCCCTCCACTTT
>-|TRBJ1-1|TRBV7-2|-
CASSRKTGKAIPFF
TGTGCCAGCAGCCGTAAGACAGGCAAGGCAATCCCTTTTTTT
>-|TRBJ2-6|TRBV10-3|-
CAIRIDGLSGANVLTF
TGTGCCATCAGAATCGATGGTCTTTCTGGGGCCAACGTCCTGACTTTC
>-|TRBJ1-1|TRBV28|many
CASRRQSASTEAFF
TGTGCCAGCAGACGACAGTCTGCCTCCACTGAAGCTTTCTTT
>-|TRBJ1-1|TRBV7-9|-
CASSTNRDTFLSLEAFF
TGTGCCAGCAGCACTAACCGGGACACCTTTTTGAGCCTTGAAGCTTTCTTT
>TRBD1|TRBJ1-5|TRBV27|-
CASSHTWDRGLSNQPQHF
TGTGCCAGCAGCCATACCTGGGACAGGGGGCTTAGCAATCAGCCCCAGCATTTT
>-|TRBJ2-4|TRBV5-1|-
CASSLDGRVDIQYF
TGCGCCAGCAGCTTGGATGGCAGGGTGGACATTCAGTACTTC
>-|TRBJ2-5|TRBV20-1|few
CSARDRDQETQYF
TGCAGTGCTAGAGACAGGGACCAAGAGACCCAGTACTTC
>-|TRBJ2-7|TRBV29-1|-
CSVEELERTSTWYEQYF
TGCAGCGTTGAAGAGTTGGAGCGGACATCGACGTGGTACGAGCAGTACTTC
>-|TRBJ2-7|TRBV20-1|-
CSARVRAYEQYF
TGCAGTGCCAGAGTACGAGCCTACGAGCAGTACTTC
>-|TRBJ1-1|TRBV12-5|-
CASGPDTKNTEAFF
TGTGCTAGTGGCCCCGATACAAAAAACACTGAAGCTTTCTTT
>-|TRBJ2-3|TRBV2|once
CASSQEITDTQYF
TGTGCCAGCAGCCAGGAAATCACAGATACGCAGTATTTT
>-|TRBJ1-2|TRBV15|-
CATSGTRGTYGYTF
TGTGCCACCAGCGGAACCCGAGGGACCTATGGCTACACCTTC
>TRBD2|TRBJ2-1|TRBV2|few
CASSELAGTYNEQFF
TGTGCCAGCAGTGAACTAGCGGGTACCTACAATGAGCAGTTCTTC
>-|TRBJ1-2|TRBV15|-
CATSPEVTDYGYTF
TGTGCCACCAGCCCGGAGGTCACCGACTATGGCTACACCTTC
>-|TRBJ1-2|TRBV2|many
CASTWTDGYTF
TGTGCCAGCACCTGGACGGATGGCTACACCTTC
>-|TRBJ2-7|TRBV29-1|many
CSVVLSYEQYF
TGCAGCGTTGTACTTTCCTACGAGCAGTACTTC
>-|TRBJ1-1|TRBV29-1|-
CSVVYSMNTEAFF
TGCAGCGTTGTTTACAGCATGAACACTGAAGCTTTCTTT
>TRBD1|TRBJ1-2|TRBV28|few
CASRPADRVHYGYTF
TGTGCCAGCAGACCCGCCGACAGGGTCCACTATGGCTACACCTTC
>-|TRBJ1-5|TRBV13|few
CASSLRGRGGNQPQHF
TGTGCCAGCAGCTTAAGGGGGAGGGGTGGGAATCAGCCCCAGCATTTT
>-|TRBJ1-6|TRBV20-1|-
CSARGTVDNSPLHF
TGCAGTGCTAGAGGGACAGTAGACAATTCACCCCTCCACTTT
>-|TRBJ2-1|TRBV20-1|-
CSARMKRSRSYNEQFF
TGCAGTGCTAGGATGAAGCGGAGCCGCTCCTACAATGAGCAGTTCTTC
>-|TRBJ1-1|TRBV24-1|-
CATSDFGGTPFF
TGTGCCACCAGTGATTTCGGAGGGACACCTTTCTTT
>-|TRBJ1-1|TRBV5-5|many
CASSNRAMNTEAFF
TGTGCCAGCAGTAACCGGGCCATGAACACTGAAGCTTTCTTT
>-|TRBJ1-1|TRBV7-3|-
CASRAQNLINTEAFF
TGTGCCAGCAGGGCCCAAAATTTAATTAACACTGAAGCTTTCTTT
>TRBD1|TRBJ2-7|TRBV20-1|few
CSAQPVTGGSYEQYF
TGCAGTGCGCAGCCCGTGACAGGGGGCTCCTACGAGCAGTACTTC
>TRBD1|TRBJ2-7|TRBV7-9|-
CASSPGGRGRSYEQYF
TGTGCCAGCAGCCCAGGGGGCAGGGGCCGATCCTACGAGCAGTACTTC